This T cell receptor (beta chain) was captured in a study of blood T cell repertoires in COVID-19. Generated by immunoSEQ multiplex PCR, the TCRdb table keeps only in-frame clones and is missing some. The table shows around 280,000 clones, with around 85% occurring only once. CDR3 length: 13 amino acids. The V and J ends lost 5 bases and 6 bases, in that order; junction bases with no gene match: 6. The chain employs TRBV12-3 or TRBV12-4 and TRBJ1-2, with TRBD1 identical over 7 bases. The source is a woman between 45 and 65 years old with active or convalescent COVID-19. Material for sequencing was peripheral blood. CDR3 amino acids: CASSEYRGNGYTF. As DNA, the CDR3 is TGTGCCAGCAGTGAATACAGGGGAAATGGCTACACCTTC.